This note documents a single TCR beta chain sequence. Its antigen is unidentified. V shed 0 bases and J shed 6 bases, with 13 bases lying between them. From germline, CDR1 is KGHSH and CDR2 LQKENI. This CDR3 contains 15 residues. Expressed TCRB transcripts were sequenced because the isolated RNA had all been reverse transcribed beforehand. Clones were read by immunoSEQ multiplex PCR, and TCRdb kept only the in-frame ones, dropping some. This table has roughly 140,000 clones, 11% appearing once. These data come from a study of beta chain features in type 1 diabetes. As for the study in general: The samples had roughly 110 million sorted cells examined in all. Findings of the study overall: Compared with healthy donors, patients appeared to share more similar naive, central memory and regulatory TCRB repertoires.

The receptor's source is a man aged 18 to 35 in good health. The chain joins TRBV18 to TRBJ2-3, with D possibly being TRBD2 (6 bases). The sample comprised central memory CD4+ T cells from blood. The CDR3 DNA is TGTGCCAGCTCACCACCGGGGGGTACCGGGGATACGCAGTATTTT. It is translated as CASSPPGGTGDTQYF.